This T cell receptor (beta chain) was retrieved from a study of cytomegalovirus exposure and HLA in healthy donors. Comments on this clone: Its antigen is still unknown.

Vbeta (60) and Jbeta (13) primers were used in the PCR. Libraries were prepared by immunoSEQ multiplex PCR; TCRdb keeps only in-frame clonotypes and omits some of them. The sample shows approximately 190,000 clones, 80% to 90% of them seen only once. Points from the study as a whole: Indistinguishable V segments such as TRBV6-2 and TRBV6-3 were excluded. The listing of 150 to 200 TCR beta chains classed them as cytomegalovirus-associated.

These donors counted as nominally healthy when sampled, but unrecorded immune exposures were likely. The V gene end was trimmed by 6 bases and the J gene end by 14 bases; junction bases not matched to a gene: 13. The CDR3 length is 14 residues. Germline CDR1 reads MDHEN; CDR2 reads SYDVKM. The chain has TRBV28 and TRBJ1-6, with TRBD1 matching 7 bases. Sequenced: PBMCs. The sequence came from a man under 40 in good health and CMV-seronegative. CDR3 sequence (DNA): TGTGCCAGCAGGCAGACAGGGCTACAACTGACCCTCCACTTT. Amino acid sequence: CASRQTGLQLTLHF.